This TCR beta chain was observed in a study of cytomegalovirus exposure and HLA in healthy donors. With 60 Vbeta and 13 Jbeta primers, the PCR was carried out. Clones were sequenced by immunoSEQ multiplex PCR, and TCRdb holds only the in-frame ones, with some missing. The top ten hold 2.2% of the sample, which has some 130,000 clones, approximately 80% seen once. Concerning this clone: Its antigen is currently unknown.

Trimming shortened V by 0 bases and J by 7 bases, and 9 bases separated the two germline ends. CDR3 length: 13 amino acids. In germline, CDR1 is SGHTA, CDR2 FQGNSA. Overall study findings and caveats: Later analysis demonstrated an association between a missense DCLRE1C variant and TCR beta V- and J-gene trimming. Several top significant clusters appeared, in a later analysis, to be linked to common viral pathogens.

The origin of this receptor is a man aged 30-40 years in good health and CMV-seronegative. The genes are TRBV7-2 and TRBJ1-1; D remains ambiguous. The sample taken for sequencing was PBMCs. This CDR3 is CASSLARRLEAFF. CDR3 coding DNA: TGTGCCAGCAGCTTAGCTCGGCGGCTTGAAGCTTTCTTT.